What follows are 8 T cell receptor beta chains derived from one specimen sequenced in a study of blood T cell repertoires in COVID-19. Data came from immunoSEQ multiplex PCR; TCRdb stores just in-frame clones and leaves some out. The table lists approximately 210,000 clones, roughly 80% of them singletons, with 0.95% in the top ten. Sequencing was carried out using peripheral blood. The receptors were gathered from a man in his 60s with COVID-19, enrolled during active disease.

CDR3 region: CASSGTAYQETQYF. The CDR3 bases are TGCGCCAGCAGCGGGACAGCCTATCAAGAGACCCAGTACTTC. V is TRBV5-1 and J is TRBJ2-5; 7 positions agree with TRBD1. The CDR3 runs to 14 residues. Looked up from germline, CDR1 is SGHRS and CDR2 is YFSETQ. Germline trimming cut 4 bases from V and 2 bases from J; bases unmatched to any gene: 5.

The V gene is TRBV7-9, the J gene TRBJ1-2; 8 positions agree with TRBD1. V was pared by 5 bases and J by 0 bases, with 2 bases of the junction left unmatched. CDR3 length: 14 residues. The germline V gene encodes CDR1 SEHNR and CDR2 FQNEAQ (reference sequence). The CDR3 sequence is CASSGTGANYGYTF. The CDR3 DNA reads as TGTGCCAGCAGCGGGACAGGAGCTAACTATGGCTACACCTTC.

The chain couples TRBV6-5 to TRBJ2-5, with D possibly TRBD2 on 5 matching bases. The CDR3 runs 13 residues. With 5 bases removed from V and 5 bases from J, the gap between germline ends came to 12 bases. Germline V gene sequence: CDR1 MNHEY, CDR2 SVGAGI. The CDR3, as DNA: TGTGCCAGCAGTCCACCCGGGGTGGAGACCCAGTACTTC. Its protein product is CASSPPGVETQYF.

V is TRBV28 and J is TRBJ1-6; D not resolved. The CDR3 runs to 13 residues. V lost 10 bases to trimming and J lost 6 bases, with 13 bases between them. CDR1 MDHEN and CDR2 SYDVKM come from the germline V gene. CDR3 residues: CANRERANSPLHF. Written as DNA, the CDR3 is TGTGCCAACCGGGAACGGGCTAATTCACCCCTCCACTTT.

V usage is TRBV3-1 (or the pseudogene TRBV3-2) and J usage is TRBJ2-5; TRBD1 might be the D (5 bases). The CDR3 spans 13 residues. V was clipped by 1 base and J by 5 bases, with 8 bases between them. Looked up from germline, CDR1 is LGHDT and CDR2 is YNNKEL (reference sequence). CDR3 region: CASSQVWGETQYF. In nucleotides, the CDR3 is TGTGCCAGCAGCCAAGTATGGGGCGAGACCCAGTACTTC.

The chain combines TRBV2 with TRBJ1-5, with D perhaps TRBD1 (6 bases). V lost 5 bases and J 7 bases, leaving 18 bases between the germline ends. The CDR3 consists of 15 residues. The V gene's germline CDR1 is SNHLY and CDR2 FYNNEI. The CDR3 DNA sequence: TGTGCCAGCAGTACAGGGAATTCAGGTCGGCAGCCCCAGCATTTT. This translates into CASSTGNSGRQPQHF.

CDR3 loop: CASSQEGGRKAFF. The CDR3 DNA sequence: TGTGCCAGCAGCCAAGAGGGGGGGAGGAAAGCTTTCTTT. The chain combines TRBV3-1 (or the pseudogene TRBV3-2) with TRBJ1-1; the D gene is possibly TRBD1 (5 bases). Trimming left V 0 bases short and J 9 bases short, with 11 bases between. This CDR3 is 13 amino acids long. The V gene's germline CDR1 is LGHDT and CDR2 YNNKEL (reference sequence).

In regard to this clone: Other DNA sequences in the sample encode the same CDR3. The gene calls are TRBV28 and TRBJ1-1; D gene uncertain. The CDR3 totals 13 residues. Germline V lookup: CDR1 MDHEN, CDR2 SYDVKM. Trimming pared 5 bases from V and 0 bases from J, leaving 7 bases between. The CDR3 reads CASSPSLNTEAFF. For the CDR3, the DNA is TGTGCCAGCAGTCCGTCGTTGAACACTGAAGCTTTCTTT. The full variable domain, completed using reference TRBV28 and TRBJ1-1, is DVKVTQSSRYLVKRTGEKVFLECVQDMDHENMFWYRQDPGLGLRLIYFSYDVKMKEKGDIPEGYSVSREKKERFSLILESASTNQTSMYLCASSPSLNTEAFFGQGTRLTVV.